These 29 T cell receptor beta chains originate from one sample sequenced in a study of response to subunit inactivated influenza vaccine. Via MiXCR, TCRdb re-called the RT-PCR reads, giving one row per CDR3 protein. In the table there are around 150,000 distinct CDR3 sequences, roughly a tenth of which are singletons. Sequenced here: non-naive T cells sorted from PBMCs, sampled 40 to 50 days after vaccination. The receptors come from a man in his forties or fifties who received an inactivated influenza vaccine.

This clonotype was counted a few times. The chain uses TRBV5-1 and TRBJ2-7; D remains ambiguous. Germline V gene lookup returns CDR1 SGHRS and CDR2 YFSETQ. The V and J ends lost 4 bases and 3 bases respectively, with 11 bases between them. The CDR3 runs to 13 residues. The CDR3 spells CASSPAPGYEQYF. DNA of the CDR3: TGCGCCAGCAGCCCCGCCCCCGGCTACGAGCAGTACTTC.

This clonotype was seen only a few times. The rearrangement joins TRBV20-1 to TRBJ1-2, with D possibly TRBD1 on 5 matching bases. V was trimmed by 6 bases and J by 4 bases, leaving 12 bases between them. The CDR3 length is 12 residues. Germline CDR1 DFQATT, CDR2 SNEGSKA (reference sequence). CDR3 sequence reads: CSATRDGYGYTF. CDR3 nucleotide sequence: TGCAGTGCCACCAGGGACGGCTATGGCTACACCTTC.

This clonotype was recorded at least ten times. The gene calls are TRBV29-1 and TRBJ2-5, with D uncertain. Trimming cost V 0 bases and J 1 base, with 9 bases left between them. Germline V gene sequence: CDR1 SQVTM, CDR2 ANQGSEA. This CDR3 comprises 14 residues. CDR3 in amino acids: CSVEDPWGQETQYF. In DNA form, the CDR3 reads TGCAGCGTTGAAGATCCTTGGGGCCAAGAGACCCAGTACTTC.

This clonotype was detected ten times or more. The gene calls are TRBV6-5 and TRBJ1-1, with unresolved D. V was clipped by 6 bases and J by 2 bases, with 4 bases between them. CDR3 length: 11 amino acids. The germline V gene has CDR1 MNHEY and CDR2 SVGAGI. CDR3 nucleotide sequence: TGTGCCAGCAGGGTAAACACTGAAGCTTTCTTT. Its translation: CASRVNTEAFF.

This clonotype has only a few counts. The V gene is TRBV18, the J gene TRBJ1-2; D ambiguous. The germline CDR1 and CDR2 sequences are KGHSH and LQKENI. V shed 2 bases and J shed 8 bases, with 12 bases lying between them. The CDR3 runs 13 residues. DNA for the CDR3: TGTGCCAGCTCACCATCGGGGTTGGAGGGCTACACCTTC. Its translation: CASSPSGLEGYTF.

This clonotype was seen a single time. J is TRBJ2-6 and V is TRBV10-3, with no clear D. Trimming pared 3 bases from V and 0 bases from J, leaving 3 bases between. Germline V lookup: CDR1 ENHRY, CDR2 SYGVKD. The CDR3 consists of 14 residues. The CDR3 nucleotides are TGTGCCATCAGTGACACCTCTGGGGCCAACGTCCTGACTTTC. It yields the protein CAISDTSGANVLTF.

This clonotype has ten or more counts. The chain links TRBV7-2 to TRBJ2-3; D remains unclear. Germline loops: CDR1 SGHTA, CDR2 FQGNSA. Trimming shortened V by 3 bases and J by 3 bases, and 13 bases separated the two germline ends. The length of the CDR3 is 15 residues. The CDR3 is CASSLQSVLTDTQYF. Written as DNA, the CDR3 is TGTGCCAGCAGCTTGCAGTCAGTGTTGACAGATACGCAGTATTTT.

This clonotype was found many times. CDR3 bases: TGTGCCAGCAGCCCCCGGTCGGACAGGGGCCTCTACGAGCAGTACTTC. As protein: CASSPRSDRGLYEQYF. The V gene is TRBV7-9, the J gene TRBJ2-7; 9 nucleotides line up with TRBD1. Germline trimming cut 5 bases from V and 3 bases from J; bases unmatched to any gene: 11. CDR1 and CDR2 (germline): SEHNR, FQNEAQ (reference sequence). This CDR3 is 16 amino acids long.

This clonotype was seen more than once but under ten times. The genes are TRBV2 and TRBJ2-4; tentative D call: TRBD2 (5 bases). The V gene's germline CDR1 is SNHLY and CDR2 FYNNEI. V shed 3 bases and J shed 0 bases, with 9 bases lying between them. This CDR3 contains 15 residues. CDR3 DNA sequence: TGTGCCAGCAGTGAGAGGGAGCTAGCCAAAAACATTCAGTACTTC. It yields the protein CASSERELAKNIQYF. The entire variable domain, with the rest obtained from reference TRBV2 and TRBJ2-4, is as follows: EPEVTQTPSHQVTQMGQEVILRCVPISNHLYFYWYRQILGQKVEFLVSFYNNEISEKSEIFDDQFSVERPDGSNFTLKIRSTKLEDSAMYFCASSERELAKNIQYFGAGTRLSVL.

The chain uses TRBV18 and TRBJ2-1; TRBD2 agrees at 10 bases. Germline V gene lookup returns CDR1 KGHSH and CDR2 LQKENI. V gave up 5 bases and J gave up 7 bases; unmatched junction bases: 11. The CDR3 loop spans 16 amino acids. The CDR3 region is CASSFIAGGQANEQFF. CDR3 DNA: TGTGCCAGCTCATTTATAGCGGGAGGCCAGGCGAATGAGCAGTTCTTC.

This clonotype turned up a few times. The CDR3 nucleotides read TGTGCCAGCAGTAAGGGGGGAAGGAACACTGAAGCTTTCTTT. It yields the protein CASSKGGRNTEAFF. The chain uses TRBV28 and TRBJ1-1, with a possible D match to TRBD1 (6 bases). CDR1 is MDHEN and CDR2 is SYDVKM in the germline V gene. The CDR3 is 14 amino acids. V was cut by 5 bases and J by 1 base, with 11 bases left in between.

This clonotype showed up just a few times. This chain connects TRBV6-2 or TRBV6-3 to TRBJ2-1; 8 bases are shared with TRBD1. Germline loops: CDR1 MNHEY, CDR2 SVGEGT. The CDR3 has 16 amino acids. J lost 0 bases, V lost 7 bases, and 8 bases had no gene match. CDR3 DNA: TGTGCCAGCACCTCGGACAGGGTAAACTCCTACAATGAGCAGTTCTTC. Residues: CASTSDRVNSYNEQFF.

At least ten counts were recorded for this clonotype. This sequence joins TRBV7-2 and TRBJ2-7; 7 bases match TRBD1. This CDR3 spans 15 amino acids. CDR1 is SGHTA and CDR2 is FQGNSA in the germline V gene. Trimming removed 0 bases from V and 4 bases from J; junction bases left unmatched: 6. The CDR3 DNA is TGTGCCAGCAGCTTAGCACAGGGGATCGCGTACGAGCAGTACTTC. Its protein is CASSLAQGIAYEQYF.

This chain uses TRBV5-1 with TRBJ1-4, with TRBD1 matching 8 bases. The CDR3 totals 17 residues. Germline CDR1 reads SGHRS; CDR2 reads YFSETQ. V shed 0 bases and J 0 bases; nucleotides not matched to a gene: 4. The CDR3 sequence: CASSLGRDRTTNEKLFF. For the CDR3, the DNA is TGCGCCAGCAGCTTGGGTAGGGACAGGACAACTAATGAAAAACTGTTTTTT.

This clonotype was picked up a small number of times. V usage is TRBV5-1 and J usage is TRBJ2-3; 10 bases align to TRBD2. Looked up from germline, CDR1 is SGHRS and CDR2 is YFSETQ. This CDR3 contains 19 residues. The V segment lost 2 bases and the J segment 0 bases; nucleotides outside the gene matches: 12. The CDR3 loop is CASSLLAGNNIQSTDTQYF. CDR3 coding DNA: TGCGCCAGCAGCTTACTAGCGGGGAACAACATTCAAAGCACAGATACGCAGTATTTT.

The table lists this clonotype with many counts. The chain employs TRBV28 and TRBJ2-2; no definite D call. CDR3 length: 17 amino acids. Per the germline V gene, CDR1 is MDHEN and CDR2 is SYDVKM. V lost 3 bases and J lost 7, with 21 bases in between. CDR3 nucleotides: TGTGCCAGCAGTTTGCCAGACAAGTCTCCGGCACACGGGGAGCTGTTTTTT. Protein: CASSLPDKSPAHGELFF.

This clonotype has at least ten counts. The CDR3, as DNA: TGTGCCAGCAGTTACGGACTGAATGAAGCTTTCTTT. This gives the protein CASSYGLNEAFF. V and J are TRBV12-3 or TRBV12-4 and TRBJ1-1, with D hard to call. The V and J ends lost 4 bases and 7 bases respectively, with 10 bases between them. The CDR3 totals 12 residues.

The chain joins TRBV6-2 or TRBV6-3 to TRBJ2-2, with 11 bases matching TRBD2. The germline V gene has CDR1 MNHEY and CDR2 SVGEGT. The CDR3 totals 15 residues. The V gene end was trimmed by 5 bases and the J gene end by 3 bases; junction bases not matched to a gene: 2. CDR3: CASSLAGGHTGELFF. The CDR3 nucleotides read TGTGCCAGCAGTCTAGCGGGGGGCCACACCGGGGAGCTGTTTTTT.

V gene TRBV20-1 combines with J gene TRBJ1-5; possible D gene TRBD1, 6 bases. Germline V gene sequence: CDR1 DFQATT, CDR2 SNEGSKA (reference sequence). The CDR3 totals 14 residues. V was cut by 6 bases and J by 4 bases, with 16 bases left in between. This chain's CDR3 is CSAPTGTSNQPQHF. The CDR3 nucleotides are TGCAGTGCGCCCACCGGGACATCGAATCAGCCCCAGCATTTT.

This clonotype was seen more than once but under ten times. The chain recombines TRBV20-1 with TRBJ2-3; D gene uncertain. CDR3 length: 13 residues. Per germline, CDR1 DFQATT and CDR2 SNEGSKA (reference sequence). V was cut by 6 bases and J by 3 bases, with 13 bases left in between. The CDR3 DNA is TGCAGTGCGGGTCCTTACAAGACAGATACGCAGTATTTT. This gives the protein CSAGPYKTDTQYF.

This clonotype was picked up many times. The V and J genes are TRBV28 and TRBJ1-4; D is ambiguous. Trimming took off 4 bases at V and 8 bases at J, with 14 bases between the two ends. The CDR3 runs 14 residues. Germline V gene lookup returns CDR1 MDHEN and CDR2 SYDVKM. The CDR3 region is CASSSRGVGEKLFF. The CDR3 DNA is TGTGCCAGCAGTTCTCGGGGAGTGGGAGAAAAACTGTTTTTT.

The genes are TRBV5-4 and TRBJ1-4, with a possible D match to TRBD1 (5 bases). Germline V lookup: CDR1 SGHNT, CDR2 YYREEE (reference sequence). This CDR3 region has 14 residues. V shed 4 bases and J shed 5 bases, with 12 bases lying between them. CDR3 nucleotides: TGTGCCAGCAGCAATCAGGGACTGAATGAAAAACTGTTTTTT. Amino acids: CASSNQGLNEKLFF.

As DNA, the CDR3 is TGTGCCAGCAGCCAAGGAGGGGGGGCTAACACTGAAGCTTTCTTT. This sequence encodes CASSQGGGANTEAFF. The rearrangement joins TRBV14 to TRBJ1-1, with a tentative D call TRBD1 (6 bases). V shed 1 base and J shed 2 bases, with 11 bases lying between them. CDR3 length: 15 amino acids. Germline loops: CDR1 SGHDN, CDR2 FVKESK.

This clonotype was seen many times. The V call is TRBV5-1, the J call TRBJ1-1, with 7 bases that match TRBD1. Germline V gene data show CDR1 as SGHRS and CDR2 as YFSETQ. CDR3 length: 13 amino acids. J lost 7 bases, V lost 5 bases, and 8 bases had no gene match. DNA for the CDR3: TGCGCCAGCAGGACAGGGCCGAACGGTGAAGCTTTCTTT. This sequence encodes CASRTGPNGEAFF.

This clonotype was counted many times. The genes are TRBV20-1 and TRBJ2-3, with TRBD2 identical over 11 bases. Per germline, CDR1 DFQATT and CDR2 SNEGSKA (reference sequence). J lost 4 bases, V lost 5 bases, and 14 bases had no gene match. The CDR3 is 17 amino acids. CDR3 coding DNA: TGCAGTGCTTCCACAGACATGACTAGCGGGGAAGCAGATACGCAGTATTTT. Its translation: CSASTDMTSGEADTQYF.

This clonotype was counted between two and nine times. The J gene is TRBJ2-4, the V gene TRBV5-6; a possible D gene is TRBD1 (6 bases). Germline CDR1 is SGHDT and CDR2 is YYEEEE. CDR3 size: 14 residues. V lost 2 bases and J 6 bases, leaving 12 bases between the germline ends. This chain's CDR3 is CASSLQQGRNIQYF. CDR3 bases: TGTGCCAGCAGCTTACAACAGGGCAGAAACATTCAGTACTTC.

This clonotype was picked up one time. This could be a read error, since a much larger clone is one nucleotide away. The chain joins TRBV6-2 or TRBV6-3 to TRBJ2-3; D not certain. V lost 10 bases, J lost 4 bases, and 0 bases lay in between. The CDR3 loop spans 8 amino acids. The V gene's germline CDR1 is MNHEY and CDR2 SVGEGT. CDR3 loop: CATDTQYF. For the CDR3, the DNA is TGTGCCACAGATACGCAGTATTTT.

Many counts were recorded for this clonotype. V usage is TRBV7-8 and J usage is TRBJ2-5; D might be TRBD2 (6 bases). This CDR3 spans 15 amino acids. V lost 5 bases and J lost 1, with 14 bases in between. CDR1 is SGHVS, CDR2 FQNEAQ, per germline. The DNA for the CDR3 is TGTGCCAGCAGCCAATGGTCCGGGGGCCAAGAGACCCAGTACTTC. It is translated as CASSQWSGGQETQYF.

The sample holds many counts of this clonotype. This chain uses TRBV20-1 with TRBJ2-5; 7 bases line up with TRBD2. Trimming removed 3 bases from V and 5 bases from J; junction bases left unmatched: 6. CDR3 length equals 13 residues. Germline V gene lookup returns CDR1 DFQATT and CDR2 SNEGSKA (reference sequence). CDR3 sequence: CSASRTSQETQYF. The CDR3 DNA is TGCAGTGCTAGCCGGACTAGTCAGGAGACCCAGTACTTC.